Shown below are 24 T cell receptor beta chains from a single sample sequenced in a study of T-cell memory formation after mild COVID-19. TCRdb reprocessed the 5' RACE reads via MiXCR and lists one record per CDR3 protein. Of approximately 99,000 distinct CDR3 sequences listed, roughly a sixth are singletons. Input material: PBMCs or a T cell subset sorted from them (not recorded which). These receptors were taken from a man younger than 30 who had mild COVID-19 (a few samples of this study predate the infection). Cell type and time point are not known.

The chain links TRBV7-2 to TRBJ2-5; TRBD1 agrees at 7 bases. Germline values: CDR1 SGHTA, CDR2 FQGNSA. The CDR3 is made up of 15 amino acids. Losses at the gene ends were 7 bases for V and 5 bases for J; bases not matched to a gene: 13. The CDR3 loop reads CASKRQGLLSETQYF. As DNA, the CDR3 is TGTGCCAGCAAAAGACAGGGTCTTCTTAGTGAGACCCAGTACTTC.

The rearrangement joins TRBV7-2 to TRBJ2-3, with 8 bases that match TRBD2. Germline V gene data show CDR1 as SGHTA and CDR2 as FQGNSA. The CDR3 loop spans 17 amino acids. V trimming: 0 bases; J trimming: 5 bases; junction bases outside the gene matches: 10. CDR3 protein: CASSLAPQRGRGDTQYF. CDR3 DNA sequence: TGTGCCAGCAGCTTAGCCCCCCAGCGGGGGAGGGGAGATACGCAGTATTTT.

This rearrangement joins TRBV4-1 to TRBJ2-2, with D perhaps assigned TRBD1 or TRBD2 (7 bases each). The germline V and J ends were trimmed by 3 bases and 6 bases, with 20 bases remaining between them. Germline V CDR1 and CDR2: MGHRA, YSYEKL. The CDR3 extends over 17 amino acids. The CDR3 nucleotides are TGCGCCAGCAGCCAGGGGAGGGGCTCCACAGGGGCCGGGGAGCTGTTTTTT. Translating it yields CASSQGRGSTGAGELFF.

Details on this clonotype: Mismatch with germline at one junction end may stem from a read error. The chain uses TRBV7-3 and TRBJ2-2; tentative D call: TRBD1 (6 bases). Germline V CDR1 and CDR2: SGHTA, FQGTGA. The CDR3 spans 15 residues. The CDR3 here is CASTLTGTLTGELFF. The CDR3 DNA sequence: TGTGCCAGCACCTTAACCGGGACACTCACCGGGGAGCTGTTTTTT. Full variable domain (outside the CDR3, taken from reference TRBV7-3 and TRBJ2-2): GAGVSQTPSNKVTEKGKYVELRCDPISGHTALYWYRQSLGQGPEFLIYFQGTGAADDSGLPNDRFFAVRPEGSVSTLKIQRTERGDSAVYLCASTLTGTLTGELFFGEGSRLTVL.

This chain connects TRBV12-3 or TRBV12-4 to TRBJ1-3, with D perhaps matching TRBD1 (5 bases). V was trimmed by 6 bases and J by 3 bases, leaving 18 bases between them. This CDR3 region has 16 residues. In DNA, the CDR3 is TGTGCCAGCAGCATACGTCCGGGACGGTATGGAAACACCATATATTTT. Its protein product is CASSIRPGRYGNTIYF.

This clonotype was found a few times. The chain joins TRBV4-3 to TRBJ2-1; 10 bases align to TRBD1. This CDR3 spans 17 amino acids. The junction had 5 bases not matched to a gene; V was cut back by 0 bases and J by 3 bases. Germline V gives CDR1 LGHNA, CDR2 YSLEER. The CDR3 loop reads CASSQDPRDRGYNEQFF. CDR3 in DNA: TGCGCCAGCAGCCAAGATCCCCGGGACAGGGGCTACAATGAGCAGTTCTTC.

J is TRBJ1-6 and V is TRBV20-1, with a possible D match to TRBD1 (5 bases). This CDR3 comprises 15 residues. Germline assignment: CDR1 DFQATT and CDR2 SNEGSKA (reference sequence). Trimming stripped 0 bases from V and 10 bases from J, with 16 bases between. CDR3 residues: CSARDRGQGASPLHF. CDR3 in DNA: TGCAGTGCTAGAGATCGAGGCCAGGGTGCGTCACCCCTCCACTTT.

The chain carries TRBV18 and TRBJ2-7; the match to TRBD1 covers 8 bases. Unmatched junction bases numbered 4, after V lost 0 bases and J lost 0 bases. The CDR3 is made up of 16 amino acids. CDR1 is KGHSH, CDR2 LQKENI, per germline. CDR3 nucleotides: TGTGCCAGCTCACCACCGGGACAGGCTTTCTCCTACGAGCAGTACTTC. It specifies CASSPPGQAFSYEQYF.

The chain joins TRBV18 to TRBJ2-3, with unresolved D. Germline V gene sequence: CDR1 KGHSH, CDR2 LQKENI. There are 15 residues in the CDR3. V was clipped by 1 base and J by 2 bases, with 10 bases between them. The CDR3 DNA reads as TGTGCCAGCTCACCACGCGGAGAGACCACAGATACGCAGTATTTT. Protein product: CASSPRGETTDTQYF.

This clonotype was observed a few times. V usage is TRBV5-1 and J usage is TRBJ1-1; D not resolved. The germline V gene encodes CDR1 SGHRS and CDR2 YFSETQ. Trimming shortened V by 4 bases and J by 7 bases, and 14 bases separated the two germline ends. The CDR3 totals 13 residues. The CDR3 bases are TGCGCCAGCAGCCAAAATGAAAGAGGTGAAGCTTTCTTT. This encodes CASSQNERGEAFF.

The CDR3 nucleotides are TGCGCCAGCAGCAAAGGACACGACACTGAAGCTTTCTTT. Translated: CASSKGHDTEAFF. The chain is built from TRBV5-1 and TRBJ1-1; D may be TRBD1 (5 bases). The length of the CDR3 is 13 residues. Germline V gene data show CDR1 as SGHRS and CDR2 as YFSETQ. V lost 4 bases to trimming and J lost 3 bases, with 10 bases between them.

This clonotype was recorded a few times. The chain carries TRBV24-1 and TRBJ1-2; D is unclear. Germline CDR1 and CDR2: KGHDR and SFDVKD. The CDR3 runs to 15 residues. V lost 9 bases to trimming and J lost 4 bases, with 20 bases between them. The CDR3 loop reads CATQSSTSRPYGYTF. DNA of the CDR3: TGTGCCACCCAAAGCTCGACCTCTCGCCCCTATGGCTACACCTTC.

This clonotype has more than one count but fewer than ten. This sequence joins TRBV4-1 and TRBJ2-5; 11 nucleotides line up with TRBD1. The CDR3 runs 16 residues. V lost 4 bases, J lost 5 bases, and 9 bases stayed unmatched. CDR1 and CDR2 (germline): MGHRA, YSYEKL. CDR3 nucleotides: TGCGCCAGCAGCCGATGGGGACAGGGGGATATGGAGACCCAGTACTTC. It yields the protein CASSRWGQGDMETQYF.

The rearrangement links TRBV29-1 to TRBJ1-2; tentative D call: TRBD1 (6 bases). CDR1 is SQVTM, CDR2 ANQGSEA, per germline. The CDR3 is 16 amino acids. The V end was cut by 2 bases, the J end by 4 bases, with 20 bases between. CDR3 protein: CSVEPRGQQASYGYTF. Written as DNA, the CDR3 is TGCAGCGTTGAACCCCGGGGGCAACAGGCTTCCTATGGCTACACCTTC.

The sample holds many counts of this clonotype. This sequence joins TRBV6-6 and TRBJ2-1, with 9 bases identical to TRBD1. CDR1 is MNHNY, CDR2 SVGAGI, per germline (reference sequence). The CDR3 has 14 residues. V trimming: 6 bases; J trimming: 7 bases; junction bases outside the gene matches: 7. CDR3 nucleotides: TGTGCCAGCAGATCCACAGGGGGCGAGAATGAGCAGTTCTTC. It is translated as CASRSTGGENEQFF.

The V and J genes are TRBV18 and TRBJ2-4; either TRBD1 or TRBD2 may fit D (5 bases each). V was cut by 5 bases and J by 6 bases, with 23 bases left in between. The germline gives CDR1 KGHSH, CDR2 LQKENI. The CDR3 runs to 17 residues. The CDR3 loop is CASSSTPSGTPGNIQYF. The CDR3 DNA reads as TGTGCCAGCTCATCAACTCCCTCGGGGACCCCAGGAAACATTCAGTACTTC.

This clonotype showed up just a few times. This chain links TRBV2 with TRBJ2-3; 9 nucleotides agree with TRBD1. Trimming at V came to 4 bases and at J to 4 bases, leaving 3 bases not matched to a gene. The CDR3 spans 14 residues. Germline V gene lookup returns CDR1 SNHLY and CDR2 FYNNEI. Here the CDR3 reads CASSGQGGSDTQYF. CDR3 DNA sequence: TGTGCCAGCAGTGGACAGGGGGGGTCAGATACGCAGTATTTT.

This clonotype was observed a few times. This rearrangement joins TRBV30 to TRBJ2-6, with 8 bases identical to TRBD1. Losses at the gene ends were 5 bases for V and 0 bases for J; bases not matched to a gene: 9. Germline V CDR1 and CDR2: GTSNPN, SVGIG (reference sequence). The CDR3 is 17 residues long. CDR3 loop: CAWSRDRSSSGANVLTF. The DNA for the CDR3 is TGTGCCTGGTCCCGGGACAGGTCCTCCTCTGGGGCCAACGTCCTGACTTTC. The entire variable domain, with the rest obtained from reference TRBV30 and TRBJ2-6, is as follows: SQTIHQWPATLVQPVGSPLSLECTVEGTSNPNLYWYRQAAGRGLQLLFYSVGIGQISSEVPQNLSASRPQDRQFILSSKKLLLSDSGFYLCAWSRDRSSSGANVLTFGAGSRLTVL.

The chain has TRBV19 and TRBJ1-5, with 7 bases matching TRBD1. There are 14 residues in the CDR3. The trim removed 6 bases at V and 4 bases at J, leaving 6 bases unmatched. Germline CDR1 LNHDA, CDR2 SQIVND (reference sequence). The CDR3 region has the DNA TGTGCCAGTAGCCCAGGGGGAAGAAATCAGCCCCAGCATTTT. Translated, it gives CASSPGGRNQPQHF.

Only a few counts were recorded for this clonotype. The rearrangement joins TRBV19 to TRBJ2-7; D may be TRBD1 (6 bases). Trimming removed 5 bases from V and 2 bases from J, with 10 bases in between. Germline values: CDR1 LNHDA, CDR2 SQIVND (reference sequence). The CDR3 is 13 residues long. DNA for the CDR3: TGTGCCAGTAGTCAGGGGACCCCCTACGAGCAGTACGTC. Translating it yields CASSQGTPYEQYV.

This clonotype was counted a few times. This rearrangement joins TRBV29-1 to TRBJ2-7; D unclear. Germline V lookup: CDR1 SQVTM, CDR2 ANQGSEA. This CDR3 comprises 12 residues. V lost 4 bases, J lost 2 bases, and 9 bases lay in between. The CDR3 DNA reads TGCAGCGTTGTTTCCGACACCTACGAGCAGTACGTC. This gives the protein CSVVSDTYEQYV.

The chain carries TRBV5-1 and TRBJ1-5; no definite D call. The V and J ends lost 7 bases and 0 bases respectively, with 8 bases between them. This CDR3 comprises 13 residues. The V gene's germline CDR1 is SGHRS and CDR2 YFSETQ. In nucleotides, the CDR3 is TGCGCCAGCCGGGCGGGTAGCAATCAGCCCCAGCATTTT. It codes for CASRAGSNQPQHF.

V and J are TRBV29-1 and TRBJ2-5; D unresolved. Germline V gene data show CDR1 as SQVTM and CDR2 as ANQGSEA. V was cut by 3 bases and J by 5 bases, with 10 bases left in between. The CDR3 runs 12 residues. The CDR3 coding sequence is TGCAGCGTTGAGGACCAGGTGGAGACCCAGTACTTC. Translating it yields CSVEDQVETQYF.

This clonotype was counted at least ten times. The chain recombines TRBV7-3 with TRBJ2-1; D may be TRBD2 (6 bases). V gave up 5 bases and J gave up 4 bases, with 9 bases separating them. The CDR3 covers 13 residues. Per germline, CDR1 SGHTA and CDR2 FQGTGA. CDR3 coding DNA: TGTGCCAGCAGCCAGGACTATTACAATGAGCAGTTCTTC. Translated: CASSQDYYNEQFF.